This TCR beta chain was identified during a study of blood T cell repertoires in COVID-19. Overall study context: Acute and convalescent COVID-19 samples came from the United States, Italy and Spain. PBMCs, B-cell-depleted T cells, or T cells provided the cDNA or gDNA that made up the material.

Per the germline V gene, CDR1 is SEHNR and CDR2 is FQNEAQ (reference sequence). Trimming at V came to 8 bases and at J to 4 bases, leaving 7 bases not matched to a gene. The CDR3 sequence is 14 residues long. Enrolled during active infection, Seattle patients were then followed longitudinally. Per the original methods: Reference gene primer amplification in the assay estimated nucleated cell counts. TCRdb's copy holds only in-frame clones and misses some; the assay was immunoSEQ multiplex PCR. The V and J calls and clone size were taken over from that table, and D and trimming were inferred from the DNA. The sample lists 20,000 to 30,000 clones, around nine tenths occurring once.

The gene calls are TRBV7-9 and TRBJ1-1; 10 bases fit TRBD1. The receptor comes from a man aged 65 to 79 with COVID-19, enrolled during active disease. Input material: peripheral blood. CDR3 sequence: CASSYRDRGTEAFF. As DNA, the CDR3 is TGTGCCAGCTCATACCGGGACAGGGGCACTGAAGCTTTCTTT.